Listed here is a single TCR beta chain. Each patient supplied 1 to 8 pretreatment and on-treatment samples. The data were taken from a study of PD-L1 blockade in urothelial cancer. On the study more broadly: Patients with male sex and bladder-origin urothelial cancer accounted for about 85% of the roughly 30 enrolled. Blood samples contained a median 141,255 T cells. Treatment start was followed by blood analysis at 3 weeks (second dose) and again at 6 weeks.

The CDR3 consists of 13 residues. The germline CDR1 and CDR2 sequences are SGHTS and YDEGEE. V was clipped by 7 bases and J by 5 bases, with 14 bases between them. The data were produced by immunoSEQ multiplex PCR, yet TCRdb's version contains in-frame clones alone and is incomplete. The table includes about 90,000 clones, around nine tenths detected once. This TCR came from a man aged 60 to 75 with urothelial cancer. V and J are TRBV5-8 and TRBJ2-3; possible D gene TRBD2, 5 bases. This material consisted of PBMCs, taken around atezolizumab (anti-PD-L1) treatment. The CDR3 loop is CASSGRLVDTQYF. CDR3 DNA sequence: TGTGCCAGCTCGGGAAGACTGGTAGATACGCAGTATTTT.